These 14 T cell receptor beta chains were sequenced from one sample in a study of early T cells in non-severe SARS-CoV-2 infection. MiXCR was run by TCRdb on the 5' RACE reads, yielding one entry per CDR3 protein. The sample records roughly 100,000 distinct CDR3 sequences, around 12% being singletons. Sequences were obtained from whole blood. The receptors were gathered from an adult who was a healthcare worker with PCR-confirmed SARS-CoV-2 infection or an uninfected control (not recorded which).

The table lists this clonotype with a few counts. The DNA for the CDR3 is TGTGCCAGCGAACAGGCCGGACTCCATGAGCAGTTCTTC. Its translation: CASEQAGLHEQFF. V is TRBV28 and J is TRBJ2-1; D is perhaps TRBD1 or TRBD2 (5 bases each). Per the germline V gene, CDR1 is MDHEN and CDR2 is SYDVKM. This CDR3 is built from 13 residues. V lost 8 bases and J lost 8, with 16 bases in between.

V gene TRBV29-1 combines with J gene TRBJ2-7; no clear D gene. The germline V and J ends were trimmed by 2 bases and 4 bases, with 9 bases remaining between them. The CDR3 is 12 amino acids. Per the germline V gene, CDR1 is SQVTM and CDR2 is ANQGSEA. The CDR3 loop reads CSVESSQYEQYF. The CDR3 region has the DNA TGCAGCGTTGAATCGTCCCAATACGAGCAGTACTTC.

This clonotype was seen ten or more times. The V call is TRBV2, the J call TRBJ1-2, with D tentatively TRBD1 (5 bases). V lost 3 bases and J 4 bases, leaving 9 bases between the germline ends. The CDR3 covers 13 residues. The germline V gene encodes CDR1 SNHLY and CDR2 FYNNEI. CDR3 sequence (DNA): TGTGCCAGCAGTGAGCGGGGGGTCTATGGCTACACCTTC. Translated: CASSERGVYGYTF.

The sample holds a few counts of this clonotype. The chain uses TRBV9 and TRBJ1-1; D perhaps matches TRBD1 (5 bases). V was pared by 0 bases and J by 0 bases, with 6 bases between. The CDR3 totals 14 residues. Germline V CDR1 and CDR2: SGDLS, YYNGEE. The CDR3 DNA reads as TGTGCCAGCAGCGTAGAACAGGTGAACACTGAAGCTTTCTTT. Translating gives CASSVEQVNTEAFF.

J is TRBJ1-2 and V is TRBV12-3 or TRBV12-4; TRBD1 might be the D (5 bases). V shed 4 bases and J shed 6 bases, with 12 bases lying between them. CDR3 length equals 13 residues. The CDR3 DNA is TGTGCCAGCAGTTCCGGGTGGGGCGATGGCTACACCTTC. Its protein is CASSSGWGDGYTF.

This clonotype was observed at least ten times. The chain employs TRBV6-5 and TRBJ1-2; 9 bases line up with TRBD1. Unmatched junction bases numbered 10, after V lost 6 bases and J lost 5 bases. This CDR3 contains 15 residues. The germline V gene has CDR1 MNHEY and CDR2 SVGAGI. The CDR3 reads CASSYGQGLGYGYTF. DNA for the CDR3: TGTGCCAGCAGCTACGGACAGGGGCTCGGTTATGGCTACACCTTC.

This clonotype was seen a handful of times. The chain is built from TRBV18 and TRBJ1-1, with D tentatively TRBD1 (5 bases). The V gene lost 4 bases and the J gene lost 8 bases, with 8 bases spanning the gap. From germline, CDR1 is KGHSH and CDR2 LQKENI. The CDR3 runs to 11 residues. The CDR3 region has the DNA TGTGCCAGCTCACTCGGACAAGAAGCTTTCTTT. Its protein product is CASSLGQEAFF.

V is TRBV6-2 or TRBV6-3 and J is TRBJ1-5; D gene unclear. CDR1 is MNHEY and CDR2 is SVGEGT in the germline V gene. This CDR3 contains 12 residues. V gave up 7 bases and J gave up 7 bases, with 11 bases separating them. In nucleotides, the CDR3 is TGTGCCAGCAACGAGAGGGCGCAGCCCCAGCATTTT. Translated, it gives CASNERAQPQHF.

The J gene is TRBJ1-4, the V gene TRBV7-2, with TRBD1 matching 7 bases. With 4 bases clipped from V and 7 bases from J, the junction kept 6 bases outside the gene matches. The CDR3 covers 14 residues. In germline, CDR1 is SGHTA, CDR2 FQGNSA. The CDR3 coding sequence is TGTGCCAGCAGCTCCTCAGGGGGGGGTGAAAAACTGTTTTTT. Its translation is CASSSSGGGEKLFF.

This clonotype came up many times. This sequence joins TRBV7-6 and TRBJ2-1, with 8 positions matching TRBD2. Germline lookup yields CDR1 SGHVS and CDR2 FNYEAQ. The CDR3 spans 14 residues. V shed 1 base and J 14 bases; nucleotides not matched to a gene: 10. CDR3 bases: TGTGCCAGCAGCTTAGGTGACGGGAGGGCCAAAAAGTTCTTC. This codes for CASSLGDGRAKKFF.

This clonotype was counted at least ten times. This chain uses TRBV28 with TRBJ1-2; possibly TRBD1 for D (5 bases). Trimming shortened V by 8 bases and J by 4 bases, and 20 bases separated the two germline ends. Germline assignment: CDR1 MDHEN and CDR2 SYDVKM. CDR3 size: 15 residues. The CDR3 loop reads CASQSGGRCSYGYTF. The CDR3 DNA reads as TGTGCCAGCCAGAGTGGGGGACGCTGCAGCTATGGCTACACCTTC.

This clonotype was seen only a few times. This chain uses TRBV11-2 with TRBJ2-1; either TRBD1 or TRBD2 may fit D (5 bases each). Germline V gene lookup returns CDR1 SGHAT and CDR2 FQNNGV. Between the trimmed V and J ends, which lost 1 base and 7 bases, there was a span of 11 bases. The CDR3 covers 14 residues. The CDR3 DNA is TGTGCCAGCAGCTTAGCGGGGCCGGGAAATGAGCAGTTCTTC. It yields the protein CASSLAGPGNEQFF.

This chain links TRBV9 with TRBJ1-6; D ambiguous. CDR3 length: 13 residues. V lost 3 bases to trimming and J lost 8 bases, with 9 bases between them. Per the germline V gene, CDR1 is SGDLS and CDR2 is YYNGEE. The CDR3 bases are TGTGCCAGCAGCGCTTCCATGTATTCACCCCTCCACTTT. Amino acid sequence: CASSASMYSPLHF.

This rearrangement joins TRBV4-2 to TRBJ1-2; D unclear. Germline-derived CDR1 and CDR2 are LGHNA and YNFKEQ. V dropped 1 base and J dropped 4 bases, with 10 bases sitting between them. The CDR3 spans 14 residues. The CDR3 reads CASSQGRTFYGYTF. Here the CDR3 DNA reads TGTGCCAGCAGCCAAGGGAGAACCTTCTATGGCTACACCTTC.